This T cell receptor (beta chain) was profiled in a study of T cells in Graves' hyperthyroidism and ophthalmopathy (dated by TCRdb to between 2019 and 2020). With respect to the entire study: Peripheral blood was sampled at the time of initial diagnosis, prior to any treatment. To identify TCR V-J signatures that set the groups apart, the researchers used a discovery cohort of about a hundred patients, made up of fewer than 50 with Graves' ophthalmopathy and some 58 with stable Graves' hyperthyroidism. Prospective prediction of ophthalmopathy was tested in an independent validation cohort of fewer than 20 hyperthyroidism patients and roughly 16 patients who later progressed to ophthalmopathy. The 100 or so discovery patients were randomly split 7:3 into training and test sets. In six Graves' hyperthyroidism patients, the study also compared T-cell repertoires from thyroid tissue with T-cell repertoires from blood. After blood sampling, hyperthyroidism patients were treated with methimazole at a starting dose of 30 mg daily, and ophthalmopathy patients were treated with high-dose intravenous methylprednisolone. The paper reports TCR Vbeta CDR3 sequencing of approximately 130 peripheral blood samples: fewer than 50 ophthalmopathy, approximately 74 hyperthyroidism and around 17 progressor patients. Overall results and qualifications from the work: Ophthalmopathy was separated from stable hyperthyroidism by a 13 V-J signature model, with 85% to 90% sensitivity and around 81% specificity obtained in cross-validation and 80%/75% obtained in testing. During validation, the model predicted progression to ophthalmopathy a median of roughly 7.1 months ahead of onset, with roughly 65% sensitivity and around 73% specificity. Sample size was not statistically predetermined, and investigators were not blinded to group allocation. Most expanded thyroid clonotypes (frequency above 0.001) were also found in blood, which suggests that blood repertoires may mirror thyroid immune responses.

Taken from cysteine to phenylalanine, the CDR3 has 19 residues. The CDR3 DNA has 57 bases and is translated from base 1. V is cut back by 0 bases and J by 6 bases, with 11 bases in the junction unmatched. Moderately to severely active disease, a Clinical Activity Score of at least 3, a NOSPECS grade of at least 4, and a duration under 3 months were present in ophthalmopathy patients. Exclusion was applied to patients with uncontrolled infections, other autoimmune diseases, pregnancy or lactation. Diagnoses were based on clinical symptoms, serum thyroxine and TRAb, thyroid ultrasound and orbital computed tomography. PBMCs were separated from under 11 ml of fresh peripheral blood using Ficoll-Paque density gradient centrifugation. Total RNA was extracted with Trizol reagent, and quality was checked on an Agilent 2100 Bioanalyzer. This clonotype was seen a handful of times. Its specific antigen is unknown. The input lacks base qualities; no much larger clone sits a single base away.

TCR beta CDR3 regions were amplified from RNA transcripts. For the first round of RT-PCR on the TCR CDR3, the HTBI primer set was used together with the Qiagen OneStep RT-PCR kit. A second multiplex PCR round built the libraries, followed by size selection and purification. Sequencing of the libraries was done on an Illumina HiSeq2000 using paired-end 100 bp reads. The authors' pipeline ran thus. SOAPnuke was used to process the raw data, removing reads that contained adapters or uncalled bases, had a mean Phred below 15, or lacked an exact match to the constant primer or identifier. COPE v1.2.5 was used to merge high-quality paired reads, and clonotypes were defined as unique nucleotide sequences. Clonotypes were aligned to IMGT TRBV, TRBD and TRBJ reference segments using MiTCR v1.1. The analysis was restricted to V-J combinations with a frequency above 0.0001, which together covered 99.2% of the repertoires. The TCS score was defined as F50 (clonal expansion) divided by E x V (chaos), with BLOSUM62-based TCRdist calculated between CDR3 peptides within each V-J. Welch's t-statistics and random forest reduced some 510 V-J features to about 12, which were used in a naive Bayes classifier (R e1071). TCRdb reprocessing: public reads trimmed at Q25 with fastp, clones called with MiXCR, in-frame beta chains kept. Every entry covers one CDR3 protein and lists the most common genes and DNA from its rows. TCRdb's processing, not the authors', yielded these V and J calls. Present in this sample are 400,000 to 600,000 distinct CDR3 sequences, about 16% of which were seen just once. Clones ranked in the top ten supply 25% to 35% of the sample.

The origin of this receptor is a woman in her 30s with Graves' ophthalmopathy. The sequenced material came from blood. The rearrangement combines TRBV12-3 or TRBV12-4 with TRBJ2-1, and 13 junction bases match TRBD2. The CDR3 region reads CASSLAGGSGTSGTNEQFF. The DNA sequence is given as TGTGCCAGCAGTTTAGCCGGGGGGTCTGGGACTAGCGGGACCAATGAGCAGTTCTTC.